This T cell receptor (beta chain) is from a study of graft-versus-host responses after intestinal transplantation. Overall study: Recipients had multivisceral, liver-intestinal, or isolated intestinal transplants. Following induction with anti-thymocyte globulin, all recipients were given tacrolimus and steroids for three to four years.

TCRdb's copy holds only in-frame clones and misses some; the assay was immunoSEQ multiplex PCR. There are 45,000 to 55,000 clones in the sample; about 90% occur only once, and around 5.5% lies in the top ten. The germline gives CDR1 MNHNS, CDR2 SASEGT. V lost 5 bases, J lost 3 bases, and 7 bases stayed unmatched. The length of the CDR3 is 15 residues. General study points: Investigators detected GvH clones in recipient marrow, with some emerging earlier in ileum or blood. Association was observed between peak circulating GvH clone levels and early post-transplant HvG declines.

A remark on this clone: No antigen is known for it.

This TCR derives from a human patient who received an intestinal transplant, so some T cells may come from the graft donor. Sequencing used PBMCs, obtained more than 650 days after intestinal transplant. The chain recombines TRBV6-1 with TRBJ2-5; 9 bases fit TRBD2. The CDR3 DNA reads as TGTGCCAGCAGTCGAAGCGGGGGGCGGGAAGAGACCCAGTACTTC. Translation gives CASSRSGGREETQYF.